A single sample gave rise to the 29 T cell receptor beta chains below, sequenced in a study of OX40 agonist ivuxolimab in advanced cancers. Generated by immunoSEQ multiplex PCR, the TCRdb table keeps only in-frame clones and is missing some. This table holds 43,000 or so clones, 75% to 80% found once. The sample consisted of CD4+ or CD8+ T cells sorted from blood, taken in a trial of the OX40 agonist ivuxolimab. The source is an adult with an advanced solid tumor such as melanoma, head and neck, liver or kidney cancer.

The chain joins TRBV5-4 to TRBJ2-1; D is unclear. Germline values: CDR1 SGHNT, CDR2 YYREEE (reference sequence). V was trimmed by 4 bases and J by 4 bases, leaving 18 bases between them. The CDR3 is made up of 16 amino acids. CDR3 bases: TGTGCCAGCAGCGGGTTGAGCGCCGGTTTTTACAATGAGCAGTTCTTC. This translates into CASSGLSAGFYNEQFF.

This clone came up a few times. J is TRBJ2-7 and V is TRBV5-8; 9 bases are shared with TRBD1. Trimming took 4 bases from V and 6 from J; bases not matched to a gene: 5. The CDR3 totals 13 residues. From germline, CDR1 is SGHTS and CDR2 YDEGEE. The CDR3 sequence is CASSVGTGREQYF. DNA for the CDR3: TGTGCCAGCAGCGTGGGGACAGGGCGCGAGCAGTACTTC.

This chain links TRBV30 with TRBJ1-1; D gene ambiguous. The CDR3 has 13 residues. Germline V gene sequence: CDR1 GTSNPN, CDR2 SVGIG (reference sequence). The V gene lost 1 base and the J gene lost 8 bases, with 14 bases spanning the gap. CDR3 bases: TGTGCCTGGAGTGGTGGCAGAGGGAGGGAAGCTTTCTTT. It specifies CAWSGGRGREAFF.

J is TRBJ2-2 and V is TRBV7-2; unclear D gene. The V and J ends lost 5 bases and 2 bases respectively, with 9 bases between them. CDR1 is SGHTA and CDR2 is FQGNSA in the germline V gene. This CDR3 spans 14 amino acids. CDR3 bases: TGTGCCAGCAGCGTCGACGGTAACACCGGGGAGCTGTTTTTT. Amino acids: CASSVDGNTGELFF.

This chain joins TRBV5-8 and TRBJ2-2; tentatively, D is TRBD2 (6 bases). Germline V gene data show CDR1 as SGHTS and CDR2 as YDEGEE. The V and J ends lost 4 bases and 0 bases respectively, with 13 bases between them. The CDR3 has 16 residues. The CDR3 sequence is CASSAGRTSNTGELFF. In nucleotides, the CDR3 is TGTGCCAGCAGCGCGGGACGAACATCGAACACCGGGGAGCTGTTTTTT.

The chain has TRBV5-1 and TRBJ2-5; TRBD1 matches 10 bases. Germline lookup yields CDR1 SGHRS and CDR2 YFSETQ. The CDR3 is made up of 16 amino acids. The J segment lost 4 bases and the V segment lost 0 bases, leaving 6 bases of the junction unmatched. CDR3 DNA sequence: TGCGCCAGCAGCTTGGGGAGGACAGGGGGTATAGAGACCCAGTACTTC. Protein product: CASSLGRTGGIETQYF.

CDR3 nucleotides: TGTGCCAGCAGCTTGGTTAGGGGTGGCCAAGAGACCCAGTACTTC. Its protein product is CASSLVRGGQETQYF. The chain recombines TRBV5-4 with TRBJ2-5, with D possibly matching TRBD1 (5 bases). CDR1 and CDR2 from the germline V gene are SGHNT and YYREEE (reference sequence). With 0 bases removed from V and 1 base from J, the gap between germline ends came to 10 bases. This CDR3 contains 15 residues.

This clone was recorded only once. CDR3 sequence reads: CAWRRGSYSYEQYF. The DNA for the CDR3 is TGTGCCTGGAGGAGGGGCTCTTACTCCTACGAGCAGTACTTC. The chain employs TRBV30 and TRBJ2-7; D tentatively reads TRBD1 or TRBD2 (5 bases each). The CDR3 totals 14 residues. Germline lookup yields CDR1 GTSNPN and CDR2 SVGIG (reference sequence). Trimming took off 3 bases at V and 0 bases at J, with 12 bases between the two ends.

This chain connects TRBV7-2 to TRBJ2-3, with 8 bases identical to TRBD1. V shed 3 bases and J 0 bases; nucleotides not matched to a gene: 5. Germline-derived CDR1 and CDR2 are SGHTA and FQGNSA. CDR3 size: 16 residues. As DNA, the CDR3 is TGTGCCAGCAGCTTGGGGGACAGGCTAAGCACAGATACGCAGTATTTT. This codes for CASSLGDRLSTDTQYF. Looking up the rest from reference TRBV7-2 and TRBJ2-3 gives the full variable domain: GAGVSQSPSNKVTEKGKDVELRCDPISGHTALYWYRQSLGQGLEFLIYFQGNSAPDKSGLPSDRFSAERTGGSVSTLTIQRTQQEDSAVYLCASSLGDRLSTDTQYFGPGTRLTVL.

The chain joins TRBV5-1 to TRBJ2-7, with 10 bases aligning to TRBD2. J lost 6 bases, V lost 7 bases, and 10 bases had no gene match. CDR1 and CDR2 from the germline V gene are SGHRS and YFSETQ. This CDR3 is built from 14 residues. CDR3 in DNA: TGCGCCAGCGACGGACTAGCGGTTTTAAGCGAGCAGTACTTC. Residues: CASDGLAVLSEQYF.

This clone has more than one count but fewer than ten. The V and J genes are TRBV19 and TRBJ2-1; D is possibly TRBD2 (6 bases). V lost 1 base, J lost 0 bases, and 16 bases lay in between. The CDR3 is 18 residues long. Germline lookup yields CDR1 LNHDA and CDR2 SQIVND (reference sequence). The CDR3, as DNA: TGTGCCAGTAGTATAGCCCTGATAGCGGCGGGCTCCTACAATGAGCAGTTCTTC. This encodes CASSIALIAAGSYNEQFF. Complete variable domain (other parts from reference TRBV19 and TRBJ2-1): DGGITQSPKYLFRKEGQNVTLSCEQNLNHDAMYWYRQDPGQGLRLIYYSQIVNDFQKGDIAEGYSVSREKKESFPLTVTSAQKNPTAFYLCASSIALIAAGSYNEQFFGPGTRLTVL.

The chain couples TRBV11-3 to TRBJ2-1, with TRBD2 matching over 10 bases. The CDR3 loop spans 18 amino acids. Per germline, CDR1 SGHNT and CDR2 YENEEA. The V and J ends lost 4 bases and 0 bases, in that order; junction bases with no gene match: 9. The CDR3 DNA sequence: TGTGCCAGCAGCTCCCACCGGACTAGCGGATACTCCTACAATGAGCAGTTCTTC. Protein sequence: CASSSHRTSGYSYNEQFF.

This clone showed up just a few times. The CDR3 nucleotides read TGCGCCAGCAGATATAGCTGGGAGGACAATGAGCAGTTCTTC. This encodes CASRYSWEDNEQFF. The genes are TRBV5-1 and TRBJ2-1; D is possibly TRBD2 (6 bases). Germline assignment: CDR1 SGHRS and CDR2 YFSETQ. This CDR3 comprises 14 residues. V lost 5 bases and J 5 bases, leaving 14 bases between the germline ends.

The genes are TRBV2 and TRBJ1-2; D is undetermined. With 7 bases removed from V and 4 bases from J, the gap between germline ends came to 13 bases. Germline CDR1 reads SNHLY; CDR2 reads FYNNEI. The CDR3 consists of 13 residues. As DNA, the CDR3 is TGTGCCAGCAATCAAGAGGGCAGCTATGGCTACACCTTC. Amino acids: CASNQEGSYGYTF.

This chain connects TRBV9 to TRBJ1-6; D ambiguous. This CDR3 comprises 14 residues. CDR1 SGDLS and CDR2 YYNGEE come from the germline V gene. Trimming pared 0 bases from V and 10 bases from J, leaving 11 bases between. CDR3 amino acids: CASSVGDKESPLHF. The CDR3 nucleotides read TGTGCCAGCAGCGTAGGTGACAAGGAGTCACCCCTCCACTTT.

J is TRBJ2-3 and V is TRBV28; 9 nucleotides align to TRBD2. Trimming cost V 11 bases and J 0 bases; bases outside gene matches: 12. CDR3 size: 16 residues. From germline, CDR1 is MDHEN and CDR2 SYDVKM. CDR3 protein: CAYSPAGGASTDTQYF. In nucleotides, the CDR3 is TGTGCCTACTCCCCAGCGGGAGGAGCTAGCACAGATACGCAGTATTTT.

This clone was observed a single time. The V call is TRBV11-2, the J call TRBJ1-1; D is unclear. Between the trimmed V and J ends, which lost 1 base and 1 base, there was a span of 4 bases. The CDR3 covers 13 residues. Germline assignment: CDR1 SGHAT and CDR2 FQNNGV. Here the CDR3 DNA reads TGTGCCAGCAGCTTAGGGTCGAACACTGAAGCTTTCTTT. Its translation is CASSLGSNTEAFF.

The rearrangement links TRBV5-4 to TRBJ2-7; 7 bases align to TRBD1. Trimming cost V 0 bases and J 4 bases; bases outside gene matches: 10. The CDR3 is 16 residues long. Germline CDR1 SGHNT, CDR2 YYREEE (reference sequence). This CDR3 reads CASSLGIRGLKYEQYF. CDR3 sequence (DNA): TGTGCCAGCAGCTTGGGAATCAGGGGGTTGAAGTACGAGCAGTACTTC. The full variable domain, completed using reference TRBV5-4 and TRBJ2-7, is ETGVTQSPTHLIKTRGQQVTLRCSSQSGHNTVSWYQQALGQGPQFIFQYYREEENGRGNFPPRFSGLQFPNYSSELNVNALELDDSALYLCASSLGIRGLKYEQYFGPGTRLTVT.

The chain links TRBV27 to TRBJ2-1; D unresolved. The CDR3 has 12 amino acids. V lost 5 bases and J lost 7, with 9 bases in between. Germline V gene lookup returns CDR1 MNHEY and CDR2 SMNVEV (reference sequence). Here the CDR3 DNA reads TGTGCCAGCAGTCGATACGCGAATGAGCAGTTCTTC. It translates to CASSRYANEQFF.

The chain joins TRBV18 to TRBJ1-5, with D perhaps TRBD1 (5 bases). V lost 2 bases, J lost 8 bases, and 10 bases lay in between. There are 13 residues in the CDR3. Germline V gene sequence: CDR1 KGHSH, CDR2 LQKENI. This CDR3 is CASSPGGPEPQHF. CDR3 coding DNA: TGTGCCAGCTCACCAGGGGGACCCGAGCCCCAGCATTTT.

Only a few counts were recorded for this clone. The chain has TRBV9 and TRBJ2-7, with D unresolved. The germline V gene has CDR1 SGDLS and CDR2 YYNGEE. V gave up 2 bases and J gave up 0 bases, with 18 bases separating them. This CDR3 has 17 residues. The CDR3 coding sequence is TGTGCCAGCAGCGTGAGACGCGGCAGGAGCATCTCCTACGAGCAGTACTTC. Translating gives CASSVRRGRSISYEQYF. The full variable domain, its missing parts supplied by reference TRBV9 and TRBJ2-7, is DSGVTQTPKHLITATGQRVTLRCSPRSGDLSVYWYQQSLDQGLQFLIQYYNGEERAKGNILERFSAQQFPDLHSELNLSSLELGDSALYFCASSVRRGRSISYEQYFGPGTRLTVT.

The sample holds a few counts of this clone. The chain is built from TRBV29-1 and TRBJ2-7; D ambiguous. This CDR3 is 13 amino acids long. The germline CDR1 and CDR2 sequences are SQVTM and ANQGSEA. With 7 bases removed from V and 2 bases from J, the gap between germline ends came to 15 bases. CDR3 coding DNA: TGCAGCGCCCGGGTCTTAGTGCCCTACGAGCAGTACTTC. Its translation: CSARVLVPYEQYF.

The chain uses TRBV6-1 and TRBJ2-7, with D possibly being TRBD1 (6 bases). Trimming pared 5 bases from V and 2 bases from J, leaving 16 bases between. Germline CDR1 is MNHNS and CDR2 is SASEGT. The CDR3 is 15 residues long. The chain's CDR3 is CASSKDRTPTYEQYF. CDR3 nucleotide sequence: TGTGCCAGCAGTAAGGACAGAACACCTACCTACGAGCAGTACTTC.

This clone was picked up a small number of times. As DNA, the CDR3 is TGTGCCAGCAGCTTAGAAGGCAGGAGGGACTATGGCTACACCTTC. Encoded protein: CASSLEGRRDYGYTF. This sequence joins TRBV7-2 and TRBJ1-2; no clear D. Germline assignment: CDR1 SGHTA and CDR2 FQGNSA. Trimming pared 1 base from V and 3 bases from J, leaving 12 bases between. This CDR3 has 15 amino acids.

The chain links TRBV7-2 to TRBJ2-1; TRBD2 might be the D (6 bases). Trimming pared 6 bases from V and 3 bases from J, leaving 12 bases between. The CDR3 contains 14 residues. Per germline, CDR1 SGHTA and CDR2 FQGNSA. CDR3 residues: CASRADYYYNEQFF. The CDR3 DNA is TGTGCCAGCAGAGCGGACTACTACTACAATGAGCAGTTCTTC.

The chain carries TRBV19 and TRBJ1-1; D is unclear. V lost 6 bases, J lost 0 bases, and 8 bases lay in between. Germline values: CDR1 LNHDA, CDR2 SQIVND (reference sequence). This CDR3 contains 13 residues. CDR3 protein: CASSGWMNTEAFF. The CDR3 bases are TGTGCCAGTAGCGGGTGGATGAACACTGAAGCTTTCTTT.

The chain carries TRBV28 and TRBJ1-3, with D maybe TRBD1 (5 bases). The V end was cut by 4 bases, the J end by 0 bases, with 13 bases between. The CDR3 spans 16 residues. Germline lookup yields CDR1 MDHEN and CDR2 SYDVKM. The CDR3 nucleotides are TGTGCCAGCAGTTCGGGTGGGACCTCCTCTGGAAACACCATATATTTT. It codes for CASSSGGTSSGNTIYF.

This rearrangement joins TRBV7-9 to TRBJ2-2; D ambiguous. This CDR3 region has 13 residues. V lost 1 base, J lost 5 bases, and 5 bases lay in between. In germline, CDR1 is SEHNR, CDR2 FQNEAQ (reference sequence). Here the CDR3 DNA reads TGTGCCAGCAGCTTAGATCGAACCGGGGAGCTGTTTTTT. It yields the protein CASSLDRTGELFF.

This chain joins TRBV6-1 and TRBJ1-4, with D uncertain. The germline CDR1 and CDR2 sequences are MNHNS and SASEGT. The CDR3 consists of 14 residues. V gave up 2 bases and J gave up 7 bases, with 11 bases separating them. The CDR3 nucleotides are TGTGCCAGCAGTGAACTGGGATATGGTGAAAAACTGTTTTTT. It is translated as CASSELGYGEKLFF.